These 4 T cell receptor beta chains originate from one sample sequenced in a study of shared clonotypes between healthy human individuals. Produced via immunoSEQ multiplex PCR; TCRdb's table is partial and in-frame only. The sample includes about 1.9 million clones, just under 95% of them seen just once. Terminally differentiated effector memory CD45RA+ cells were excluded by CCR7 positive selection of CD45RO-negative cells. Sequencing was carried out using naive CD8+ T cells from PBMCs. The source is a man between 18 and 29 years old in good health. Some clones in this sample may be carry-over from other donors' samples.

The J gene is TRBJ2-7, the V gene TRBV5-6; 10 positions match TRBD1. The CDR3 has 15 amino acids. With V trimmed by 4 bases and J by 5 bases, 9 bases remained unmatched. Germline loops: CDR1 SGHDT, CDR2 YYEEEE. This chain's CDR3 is CASSGSGQGSHEQYF. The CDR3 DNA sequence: TGTGCCAGCAGCGGCTCGGGACAGGGGAGCCACGAGCAGTACTTC.

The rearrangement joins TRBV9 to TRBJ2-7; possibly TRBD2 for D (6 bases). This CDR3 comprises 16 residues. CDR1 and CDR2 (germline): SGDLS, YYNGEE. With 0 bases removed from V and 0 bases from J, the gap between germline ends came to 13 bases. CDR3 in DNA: TGTGCCAGCAGCGTAGATGAAGGGAGGAGCTCCTACGAGCAGTACTTC. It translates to CASSVDEGRSSYEQYF. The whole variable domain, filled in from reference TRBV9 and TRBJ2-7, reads DSGVTQTPKHLITATGQRVTLRCSPRSGDLSVYWYQQSLDQGLQFLIQYYNGEERAKGNILERFSAQQFPDLHSELNLSSLELGDSALYFCASSVDEGRSSYEQYFGPGTRLTVT.

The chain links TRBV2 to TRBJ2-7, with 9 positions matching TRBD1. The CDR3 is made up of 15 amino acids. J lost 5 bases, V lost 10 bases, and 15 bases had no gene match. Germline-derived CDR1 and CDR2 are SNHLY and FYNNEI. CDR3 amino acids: CATKTGTGFFHEQYF. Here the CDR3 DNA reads TGTGCCACAAAAACCGGGACAGGGTTTTTCCACGAGCAGTACTTC.

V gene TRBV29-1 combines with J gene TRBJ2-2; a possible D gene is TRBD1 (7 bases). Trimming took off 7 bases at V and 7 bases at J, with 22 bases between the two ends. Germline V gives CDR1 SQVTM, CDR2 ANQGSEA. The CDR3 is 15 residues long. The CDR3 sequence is CSASTGRRAGGELFF. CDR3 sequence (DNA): TGCAGCGCATCGACAGGGAGGAGGGCCGGCGGGGAGCTGTTTTTT.